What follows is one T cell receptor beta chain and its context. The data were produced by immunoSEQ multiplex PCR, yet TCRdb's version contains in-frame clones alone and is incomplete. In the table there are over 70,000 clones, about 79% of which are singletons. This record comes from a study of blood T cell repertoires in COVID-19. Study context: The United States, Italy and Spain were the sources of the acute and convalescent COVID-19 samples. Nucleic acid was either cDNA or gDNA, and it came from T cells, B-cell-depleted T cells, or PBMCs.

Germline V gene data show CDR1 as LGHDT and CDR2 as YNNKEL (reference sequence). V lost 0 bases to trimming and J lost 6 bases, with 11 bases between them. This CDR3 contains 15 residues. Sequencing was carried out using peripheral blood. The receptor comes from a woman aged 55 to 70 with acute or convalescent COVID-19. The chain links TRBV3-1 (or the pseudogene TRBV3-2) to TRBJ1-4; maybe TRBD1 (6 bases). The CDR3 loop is CASSQDQQGDEKLFF. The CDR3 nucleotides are TGTGCCAGCAGCCAAGACCAACAGGGAGATGAAAAACTGTTTTTT.